The following is a T cell receptor (beta chain) sequence with its context. This clonotype came up a few times. Its cognate antigen has yet to be identified. The input lacks base qualities; no much larger clone sits a single base away. Libraries came from 5' RACE. Sequencing was carried out with an Illumina HiSeq 2500. A second about 7 to 12 cycle PCR used a sample-barcoded 5' primer and a J-beta primer mix. Each TCR beta cDNA molecule received a unique molecular identifier from a template-switch 5' adaptor carrying 12 random nucleotides. Each sample yielded at least 2.5 million CDR3-containing paired-end reads. The Mint cDNA synthesis kit, primed by a TRBC-specific oligonucleotide, was used to synthesize first-strand cDNA from all RNA. After uracil-DNA glycosylase treatment, a first 18-cycle PCR used universal primers M1SS and BC2_uni_R on all cDNA. Turning to the authors' computational methods: For normalization, 1 million high-quality reads, each with a distinct molecular identifier, were randomly selected from each sample. Instead of being binned into consensus sequences, reads that shared molecular identifiers were thrown out. MiTCR, run with a Q25 quality threshold and the strictest error-elimination algorithm, handled CDR3 identification, clonotype clustering and error correction. A nonparametric unseen species model with Euler transformation was used to estimate lower-bound total TCR beta diversity. The raw public reads went through TCRdb reprocessing: fastp at Q25, MiXCR clone calling, in-frame beta chains kept. Each CDR3 protein appears once, grouped with its most common genes and DNA. The V and J calls and clone size are TCRdb's, not the authors'. The sample table shows around 1.7 million distinct CDR3 sequences, and under 30% are seen once. The ten largest clonotypes hold 7.7% of the sample.

From the cysteine up to the phenylalanine, the CDR3 has a length of 13 residues. Only the CDR3 region is kept as DNA, spanning 39 bases read in frame from base 1. Germline trimming amounts to 11 bases on V and 8 bases on J, with 12 as the count of junction bases outside the gene matches. This record belongs to a study of blood T cells in healthy people across ages (dated by TCRdb to 2013 to 2016). As for the study more broadly: Template switching captured roughly one uniquely barcoded TCR beta cDNA molecule per two T cells in model experiments. To track age-related changes in TCR beta repertoire diversity, the study relied on deep sequencing normalized with unique cDNA molecular identifiers. The donors were split into four age groups: young (average around 15 years), middle-aged (about 40), aged (over 55) and long-lived (82). To avoid experimental bias, donors of different ages were distributed randomly across sequencing lanes. Two additional independent replicas of 1 million unique cDNA reads from the same blood draw were analyzed for two donors (one aged 18 to 29 and one aged 80 or older). Paper-wide results and their limitations: Because the CMV infection status of the donors was unknown, age-related changes in expanded clonotypes may potentially have been confounded. Because profiling used bulk unsorted PBMCs, naive and antigen-experienced compartments could not be compared conclusively. Observed TCR beta diversity correlated strongly with the percentage of naive T cells measured by flow cytometry. Compared with the aged group, the long-lived group had more naive CD4+ T cells, fewer expanded clones and increased TCR diversity, suggesting age selection. Estimates of total diversity from one million sequenced T cells were regarded as lower bounds and underestimates. Observed TCR beta diversity per million T cells fell roughly linearly with age, and a significant reduction was already apparent by age roughly 41.

The donors were 40 or so Caucasian individuals from Russia, aged about 6 to 95 years, who were systemically healthy. Ten milliliters of peripheral blood were drawn from each donor into EDTA-treated Vacutainer tubes. Ficoll-Paque density-gradient centrifugation was used to isolate PBMCs, with at least 6.5 million per sample. Trizol reagent was used to extract total RNA from PBMCs, with at least 5.5 micrograms per sample. For every donor, an aliquot of PBMCs went through flow cytometry to measure the percentages of naive CD45RAhigh/CD27high T cells. This sequence originates from a woman in her twenties or thirties in good health. The rearranged segments are TRBV12-3 or TRBV12-4 and TRBJ1-1, with 9 bases matching TRBD1. The sample consisted of blood. The CDR3 protein is CADRGGGIEEAFF. In nucleotides, the sequence is TGTGCCGACAGGGGGGGTGGGATAGAAGAAGCTTTCTTT.